A single sample is the source of the 2 T cell receptor beta chains below, sequenced in a study of regulatory T cells in long-lasting Graves disease. Both iRepertoire HTBI primers and Arm-PCR of CDR3 regions were used to build the TCR beta libraries. TCRdb independently ran MiXCR on the multiplex PCR reads; one entry per CDR3 protein. The profile shows roughly 420,000 distinct CDR3 sequences, about 15% of them singletons. The sample's time point: newly diagnosed GD, antithyroid drugs for less than 3 months. PBMCs provided the RNA from which the TCR library was made. These data also formed part of another study, on T cells in Graves' hyperthyroidism and ophthalmopathy.

This specimen was peripheral blood mononuclear cells (PBMCs), taken at new diagnosis, from a patient treated with antithyroid drugs. The receptors originated from a woman aged 18 to 35 with Graves disease.

This clonotype was seen ten or more times. The CDR3 is CASSLGTSGRTQYF. CDR3 in DNA: TGTGCCAGCAGCCTCGGGACTAGTGGGCGTACGCAGTATTTT. The chain links TRBV11-2 to TRBJ2-3, with 8 bases fitting TRBD2. The CDR3 runs 14 residues. The germline V gene encodes CDR1 SGHAT and CDR2 FQNNGV. V lost 5 bases to trimming and J lost 8 bases; unmatched junction nucleotides: 9. The full variable domain, in which reference TRBV11-2 and TRBJ2-3 provide the parts outside the CDR3, is EAGVAQSPRYKIIEKRQSVAFWCNPISGHATLYWYQQILGQGPKLLIQFQNNGVVDDSQLPKDRFSAERLKGVDSTLKIQPAKLEDSAVYLCASSLGTSGRTQYFGPGTRLTVL.

This clonotype was recorded a few times. This chain joins TRBV20-1 and TRBJ2-7; D is tentatively TRBD1 or TRBD2 (5 bases each). V dropped 5 bases and J dropped 2 bases, with 13 bases sitting between them. The CDR3 totals 13 residues. Germline V gene sequence: CDR1 DFQATT, CDR2 SNEGSKA (reference sequence). The CDR3 DNA reads as TGCAGTGCTCAGGGTAGCGTGACCTACGAGCAGTACTTC. This encodes CSAQGSVTYEQYF.